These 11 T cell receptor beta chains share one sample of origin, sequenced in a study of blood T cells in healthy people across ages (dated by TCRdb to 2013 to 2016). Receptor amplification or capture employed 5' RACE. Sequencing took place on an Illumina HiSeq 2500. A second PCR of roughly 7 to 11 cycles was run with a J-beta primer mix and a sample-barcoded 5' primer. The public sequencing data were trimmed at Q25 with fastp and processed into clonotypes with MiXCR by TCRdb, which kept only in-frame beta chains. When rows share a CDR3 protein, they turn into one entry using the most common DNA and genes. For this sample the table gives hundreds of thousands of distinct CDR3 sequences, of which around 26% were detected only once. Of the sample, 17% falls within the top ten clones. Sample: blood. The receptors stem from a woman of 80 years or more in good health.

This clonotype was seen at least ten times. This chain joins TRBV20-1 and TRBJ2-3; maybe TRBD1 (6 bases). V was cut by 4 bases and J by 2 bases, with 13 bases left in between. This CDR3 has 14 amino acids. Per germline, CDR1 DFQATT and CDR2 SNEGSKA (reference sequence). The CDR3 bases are TGCAGTGCTATCCCGGGACAACCCACAGATACGCAGTATTTT. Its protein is CSAIPGQPTDTQYF.

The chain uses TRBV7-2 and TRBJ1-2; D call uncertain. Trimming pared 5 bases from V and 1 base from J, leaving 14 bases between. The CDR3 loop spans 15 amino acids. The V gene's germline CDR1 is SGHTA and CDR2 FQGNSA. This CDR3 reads CASSGGVTNNYGYTF. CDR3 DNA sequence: TGTGCCAGCAGCGGCGGGGTTACTAATAACTATGGCTACACCTTC.

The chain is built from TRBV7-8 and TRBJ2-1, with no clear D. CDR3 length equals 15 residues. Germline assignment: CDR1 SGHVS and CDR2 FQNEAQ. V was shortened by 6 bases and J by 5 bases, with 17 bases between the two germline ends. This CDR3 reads CASRLDLTNNNEQFF. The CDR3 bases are TGTGCCAGCAGACTCGACTTGACAAATAACAATGAGCAGTTCTTC.

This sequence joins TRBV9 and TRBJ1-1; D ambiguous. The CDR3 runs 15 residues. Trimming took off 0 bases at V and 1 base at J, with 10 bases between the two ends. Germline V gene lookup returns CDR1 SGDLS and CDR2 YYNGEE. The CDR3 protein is CASSVGRWENTEAFF. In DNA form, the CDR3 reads TGTGCCAGCAGCGTAGGCAGGTGGGAGAACACTGAAGCTTTCTTT.

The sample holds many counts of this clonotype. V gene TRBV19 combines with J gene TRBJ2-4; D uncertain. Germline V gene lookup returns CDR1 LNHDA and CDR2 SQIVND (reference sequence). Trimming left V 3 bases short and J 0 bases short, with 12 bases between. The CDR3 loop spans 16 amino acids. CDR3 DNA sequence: TGTGCCAGTAGTATGAAGGGATCCTTAGCCAAAAACATTCAGTACTTC. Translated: CASSMKGSLAKNIQYF.

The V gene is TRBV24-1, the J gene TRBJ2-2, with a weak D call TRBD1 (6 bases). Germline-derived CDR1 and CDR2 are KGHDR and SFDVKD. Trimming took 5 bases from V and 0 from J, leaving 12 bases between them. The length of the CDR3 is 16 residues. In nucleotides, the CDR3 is TGTGCCACCAGTGGCAGGGGCGGAACGAACACCGGGGAGCTGTTTTTT. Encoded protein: CATSGRGGTNTGELFF.

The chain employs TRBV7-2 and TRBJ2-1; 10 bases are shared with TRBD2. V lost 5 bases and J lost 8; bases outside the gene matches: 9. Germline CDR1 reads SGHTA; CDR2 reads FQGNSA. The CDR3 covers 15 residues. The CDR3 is CASSPGLAVRDEQFF. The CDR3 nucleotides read TGTGCCAGCAGCCCTGGACTAGCGGTCAGGGATGAGCAGTTCTTC. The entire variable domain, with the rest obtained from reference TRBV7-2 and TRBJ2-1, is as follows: GAGVSQSPSNKVTEKGKDVELRCDPISGHTALYWYRQSLGQGLEFLIYFQGNSAPDKSGLPSDRFSAERTGGSVSTLTIQRTQQEDSAVYLCASSPGLAVRDEQFFGPGTRLTVL.

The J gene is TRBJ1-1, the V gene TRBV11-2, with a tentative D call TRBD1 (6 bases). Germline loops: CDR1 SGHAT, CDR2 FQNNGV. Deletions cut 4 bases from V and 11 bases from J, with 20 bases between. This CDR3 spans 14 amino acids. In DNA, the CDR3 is TGTGCCAGCAGCTCGTCCGACAGGCCTGACCGGGCTTTCTTT. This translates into CASSSSDRPDRAFF.

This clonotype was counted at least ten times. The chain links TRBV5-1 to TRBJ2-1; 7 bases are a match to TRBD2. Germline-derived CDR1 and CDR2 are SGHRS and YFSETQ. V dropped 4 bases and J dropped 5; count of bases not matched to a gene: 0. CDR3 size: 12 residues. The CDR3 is CASSSGNNEQFF. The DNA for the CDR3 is TGCGCCAGCAGCAGCGGGAACAATGAGCAGTTCTTC.

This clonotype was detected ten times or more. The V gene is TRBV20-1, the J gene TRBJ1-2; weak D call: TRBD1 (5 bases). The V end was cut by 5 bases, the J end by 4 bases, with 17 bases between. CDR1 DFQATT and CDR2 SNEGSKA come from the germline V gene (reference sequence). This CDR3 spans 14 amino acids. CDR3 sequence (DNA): TGCAGTGCTGGGAACGCTCGGGGCGGCTATGGCTACACCTTC. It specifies CSAGNARGGYGYTF.

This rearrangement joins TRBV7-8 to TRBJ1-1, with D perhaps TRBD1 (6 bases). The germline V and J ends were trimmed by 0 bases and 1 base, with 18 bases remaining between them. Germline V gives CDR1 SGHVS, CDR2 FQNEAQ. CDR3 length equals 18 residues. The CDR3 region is CASSLAPGGHRTNTEAFF. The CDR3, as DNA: TGTGCCAGCAGCTTAGCCCCGGGGGGGCACCGGACGAACACTGAAGCTTTCTTT.